The T cell receptor (beta chain) under discussion was sequenced for a study of graft-versus-host responses after intestinal transplantation. About the study: Isolated intestinal, liver-intestinal, or multivisceral transplants were what recipients had. Anti-thymocyte globulin was used for induction in all recipients, who then took tacrolimus and steroids for approximately 3 years.

Measured with immunoSEQ multiplex PCR; TCRdb has only the in-frame clones, and not every one. The sample includes over 100,000 clones, 93% of them seen just once. Worth noting for this clone: Its target is unknown.

V was shortened by 0 bases and J by 1 base, with 6 bases between the two germline ends. CDR1 is GTSNPN, CDR2 SVGIG, per germline (reference sequence). The CDR3 sequence is 13 residues long. Broader study findings: Individuals who had graft-donor T cell macrochimerism had allografts that showed high graft-versus-host to host-versus-graft clonal ratios.

This sequence was found in a human donor who was the organ donor for an intestinal transplant. This chain links TRBV30 with TRBJ1-1; D is undetermined. Sequencing used unstimulated CD8+ T cells sorted from spleen or lymph node cells, obtained before transplant. CDR3 sequence: CAWSVGWNTEAFF. CDR3 sequence (DNA): TGTGCCTGGAGTGTTGGCTGGAACACTGAAGCTTTCTTT.